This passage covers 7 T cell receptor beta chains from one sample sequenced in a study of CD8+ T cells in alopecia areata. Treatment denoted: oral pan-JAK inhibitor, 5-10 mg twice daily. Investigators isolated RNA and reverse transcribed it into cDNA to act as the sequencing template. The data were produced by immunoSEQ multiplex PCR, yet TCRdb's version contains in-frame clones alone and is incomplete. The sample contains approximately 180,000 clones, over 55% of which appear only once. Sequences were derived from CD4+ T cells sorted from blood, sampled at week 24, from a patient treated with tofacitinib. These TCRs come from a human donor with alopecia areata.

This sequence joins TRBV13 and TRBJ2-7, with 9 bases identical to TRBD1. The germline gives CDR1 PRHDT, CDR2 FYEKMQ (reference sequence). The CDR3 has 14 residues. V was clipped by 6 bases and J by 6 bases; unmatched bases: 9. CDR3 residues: CASRGQGRVGEQYF. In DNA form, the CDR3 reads TGTGCCAGCAGAGGACAGGGGCGGGTAGGCGAGCAGTACTTC.

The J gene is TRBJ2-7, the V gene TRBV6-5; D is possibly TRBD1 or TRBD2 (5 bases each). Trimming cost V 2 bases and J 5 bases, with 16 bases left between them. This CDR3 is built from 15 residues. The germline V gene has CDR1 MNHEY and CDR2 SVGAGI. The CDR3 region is CASSYPGTAFHEQYF. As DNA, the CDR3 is TGTGCCAGCAGTTACCCCGGGACGGCATTCCACGAGCAGTACTTC.

The CDR3, as DNA: TGCAGCGTTGAAGGGATGGTGAGGGGCGCCACTGAAGCTTTCTTT. Amino acid sequence: CSVEGMVRGATEAFF. This chain connects TRBV29-1 to TRBJ1-1, with D possibly TRBD1 on 5 matching bases. The CDR3 length is 15 residues. V shed 1 base and J shed 4 bases, with 16 bases lying between them. The germline V gene has CDR1 SQVTM and CDR2 ANQGSEA.

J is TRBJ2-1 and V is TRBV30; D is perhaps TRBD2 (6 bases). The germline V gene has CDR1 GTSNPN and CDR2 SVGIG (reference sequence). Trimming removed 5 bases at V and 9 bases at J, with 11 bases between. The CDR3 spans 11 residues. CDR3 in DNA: TGTGCCTGGCTTCGGGGGTCTGAGCAGTTCTTC. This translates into CAWLRGSEQFF.

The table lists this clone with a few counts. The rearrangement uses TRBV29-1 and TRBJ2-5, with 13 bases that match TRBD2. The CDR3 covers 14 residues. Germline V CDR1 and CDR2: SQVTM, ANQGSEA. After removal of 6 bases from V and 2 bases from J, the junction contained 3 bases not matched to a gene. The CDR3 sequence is CSVSTSGGQETQYF. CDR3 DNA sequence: TGCAGCGTGTCGACTAGCGGGGGGCAAGAGACCCAGTACTTC.

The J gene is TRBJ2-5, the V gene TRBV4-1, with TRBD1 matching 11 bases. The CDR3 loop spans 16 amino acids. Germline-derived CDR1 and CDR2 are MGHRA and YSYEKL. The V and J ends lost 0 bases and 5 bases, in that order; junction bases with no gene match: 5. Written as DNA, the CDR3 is TGCGCCAGCAGCCAAGACCCGGGACAGGGGGGGGAGACCCAGTACTTC. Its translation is CASSQDPGQGGETQYF.

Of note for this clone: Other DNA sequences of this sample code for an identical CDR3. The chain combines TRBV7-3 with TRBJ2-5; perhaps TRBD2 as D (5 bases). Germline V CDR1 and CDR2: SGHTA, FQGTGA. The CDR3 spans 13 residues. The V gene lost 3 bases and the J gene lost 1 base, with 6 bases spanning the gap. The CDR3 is CASSFGVQETQYF. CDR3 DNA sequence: TGTGCCAGCAGCTTCGGGGTCCAAGAGACCCAGTACTTC.